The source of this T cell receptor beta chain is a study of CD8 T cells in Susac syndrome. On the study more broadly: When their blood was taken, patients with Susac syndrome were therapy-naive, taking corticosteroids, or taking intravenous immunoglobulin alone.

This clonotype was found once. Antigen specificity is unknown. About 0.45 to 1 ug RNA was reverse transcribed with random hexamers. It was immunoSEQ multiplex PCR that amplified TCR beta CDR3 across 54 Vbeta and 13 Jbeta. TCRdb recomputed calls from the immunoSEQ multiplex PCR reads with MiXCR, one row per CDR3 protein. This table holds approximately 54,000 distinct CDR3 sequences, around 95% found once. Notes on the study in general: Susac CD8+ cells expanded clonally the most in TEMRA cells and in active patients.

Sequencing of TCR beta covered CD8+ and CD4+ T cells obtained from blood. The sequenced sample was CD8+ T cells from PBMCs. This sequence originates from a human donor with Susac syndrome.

The CDR3 loop reads CASSAGSEAFF. CDR3 coding DNA: TGTGCCAGCAGCGCTGGCTCTGAAGCTTTCTTT. The V and J genes are TRBV5-6 and TRBJ1-1; D gene uncertain. The CDR3 consists of 11 residues. V gave up 4 bases and J gave up 6 bases, with 7 bases separating them. Germline CDR1 reads SGHDT; CDR2 reads YYEEEE.